This TCR beta chain was found in a study of blood T cells in healthy people across ages. The germline V gene has CDR1 MNHNS and CDR2 SASEGT. J gave up 6 bases and V 5 bases, and 14 bases lay outside the gene matches. This CDR3 contains 16 residues. This clonotype showed up just a few times. PCR was performed a second time for 7 to 11 cycles using a sample-barcoded 5' primer and a J-beta primer mix. TCRdb re-analysed the 5' RACE reads in MiXCR, keeping a single row per CDR3 protein. The data contain 1.5 million to 2 million distinct CDR3 sequences, roughly 30% of them singletons. The rearrangement uses TRBV6-1 and TRBJ1-2; 8 nucleotides match TRBD1. Material for sequencing was blood. The TCR comes from a woman between 25 and 40 years old in good health. CDR3 in DNA: TGTGCCAGCAGTCAAGGGACAGGTGGCCTACGGGATGGCTACACCTTC. Encoded protein: CASSQGTGGLRDGYTF.